These T cell receptor beta chains were read from a single sample in a study of blood T cells in healthy people across ages. TCRdb redid the calling of the 5' RACE reads with MiXCR, one entry per CDR3 protein. The repertoire has 700,000 to 950,000 distinct CDR3 sequences, 58% of them found once; the top ten carry about 20%. The specimen sequenced was blood. Receptors originate from a man aged 25-45 years in good health. CDR3s include the opening cysteine and the closing phenylalanine or tryptophan. A D gene is named only where the DNA matches it firmly. Some rows mark clone size as missing; the rest say once, few, many or name a class of expanded clone.

abundance	v_gene	j_gene	d_gene	CDR3nt	CDR3aa
.	TRBV11-1	TRBJ2-3	.	TGTGCCAGCAGCCATGATTTAATAGGAGGGGGCGCGGGAGATACGCAGTATTTT	CASSHDLIGGGAGDTQYF
.	TRBV3-1	TRBJ1-4	TRBD1	TGTGCCAGCAGCCAAGCAGGGGGCCTAAACGAAAAACTGTTTTTT	CASSQAGGLNEKLFF
.	TRBV3-1	TRBJ2-7	.	TGTGCCAGCAGCAACGAGGGCACCTACGAGCAGTACTTC	CASSNEGTYEQYF
few	TRBV27	TRBJ2-7	.	TGTGCCAGCAGCCTAGACAGTCAATACGAGCAGTACTTC	CASSLDSQYEQYF
.	TRBV28	TRBJ1-6	.	TGTGCCAGCAGCCGACGGGGTGATAATTCACCCCTCCACTTT	CASSRRGDNSPLHF
.	TRBV9	TRBJ1-2	TRBD1	TGTGCCAGCAGCGTCCACAGGGGCTCTAACTATGGCTACACCTTC	CASSVHRGSNYGYTF
.	TRBV4-3	TRBJ2-6	.	TGCGCCAGCAGCCAAGACGGTGCCGCCTCTGGGGCCAACGTCCTGACTTTC	CASSQDGAASGANVLTF
.	TRBV4-3	TRBJ2-1	.	TGCGCCAGCAGCCAAGCCCAGAGGGAAGCTCGGCCCTCTTACAATGAGCAGTTCTTC	CASSQAQREARPSYNEQFF
.	TRBV7-3	TRBJ2-5	TRBD2	TGTGCCAGCAGCCCGGGACTAGCGGCAACGGGAGAGACCCAGTACTTC	CASSPGLAATGETQYF
.	TRBV11-2	TRBJ2-1	.	TGTGCCAGCAGCTTAAGGGTCGCGGGTGGTGATGAGCAGTTCTTC	CASSLRVAGGDEQFF
.	TRBV29-1	TRBJ1-2	TRBD1	TGCAGCGTGTATGACAGGGGAAACTATGGCTACACCTTC	CSVYDRGNYGYTF
few	TRBV4-2	TRBJ2-5	.	TGTGCCAGCAGCCAAGATAAACTGGCCGAGACCCAGTACTTC	CASSQDKLAETQYF
many	TRBV7-2	TRBJ2-3	.	TGTGCCAGCAGCTTAGCGGACTATCGAGATACGCAGTATTTT	CASSLADYRDTQYF
.	TRBV10-3	TRBJ2-3	.	TGTGCCATCAGTGGGTCCAGGGGCCATCAGGCAGATACGCAGTATTTT	CAISGSRGHQADTQYF
.	TRBV29-1	TRBJ2-1	.	TGCAGCGTTGGGAACGGACCCAATGAGCAGTTCTTC	CSVGNGPNEQFF
.	TRBV7-2	TRBJ2-7	TRBD2	TGTGCCAGCAGGGCCTTAAGCGGGGGGTACGAGCAGTACTTC	CASRALSGGYEQYF
few	TRBV6-2/TRBV6-3	TRBJ2-1	.	TGTGCCAGCAGCCCTACCCCTTTCGATGAGCAGTTCTTC	CASSPTPFDEQFF
.	TRBV7-2	TRBJ1-2	TRBD1	TGTGCCAGCAGCTTAGGGACAGGCCGGGGCTACACCTTC	CASSLGTGRGYTF
.	TRBV19	TRBJ2-1	TRBD2	TGTGCCAGTGCGGGAGGGAATGAGCAGTTCTTC	CASAGGNEQFF
.	TRBV4-1	TRBJ2-4	.	TGCGCCAGCAGCCAAGGATCGGGGAATGTGGGCATTCAGTACTTC	CASSQGSGNVGIQYF